Listed here are 10 T cell receptor beta chains from one sample, sequenced in a study of blood T cell repertoires in COVID-19. Sequencing used immunoSEQ multiplex PCR; TCRdb keeps in-frame clones, though not all of them. The sample has around 140,000 clones, roughly 80% seen once; the top ten hold approximately 16%. The sequenced material came from peripheral blood. All receptors come from a man aged 50 to 59 with acute or convalescent COVID-19.

The chain recombines TRBV27 with TRBJ1-1; D ambiguous. This CDR3 has 15 residues. Per germline, CDR1 MNHEY and CDR2 SMNVEV (reference sequence). The V and J ends lost 8 bases and 3 bases respectively, with 19 bases between them. This CDR3 reads CASVDTIDGYTEAFF. The CDR3, as DNA: TGTGCCAGCGTTGACACCATAGACGGATACACTGAAGCTTTCTTT.

This clone was picked up one time. V is TRBV3-1 (or the pseudogene TRBV3-2) and J is TRBJ1-6; D call uncertain. From germline, CDR1 is LGHDT and CDR2 YNNKEL (reference sequence). V was shortened by 4 bases and J by 8 bases, with 18 bases between the two germline ends. The CDR3 totals 16 residues. The CDR3 coding sequence is TGTGCCAGCAGCCCTGCAGGCCACCGCAACCATTCACCCCTCCACTTT. Translating gives CASSPAGHRNHSPLHF.

This chain links TRBV24-1 with TRBJ1-1; D unresolved. Germline V CDR1 and CDR2: KGHDR, SFDVKD. This CDR3 region has 12 residues. V was shortened by 4 bases and J by 7 bases, with 9 bases between the two germline ends. This CDR3 is CATSDAGFEAFF. DNA of the CDR3: TGTGCCACCAGTGACGCGGGATTTGAAGCTTTCTTT.

The V gene is TRBV19, the J gene TRBJ2-3; weak D call: TRBD1 (6 bases). V was shortened by 2 bases and J by 4 bases, with 10 bases between the two germline ends. The CDR3 sequence is 14 residues long. The germline V gene encodes CDR1 LNHDA and CDR2 SQIVND (reference sequence). In DNA, the CDR3 is TGTGCCAGTAGTATACAGGGGACGGCAGATACGCAGTATTTT. It encodes CASSIQGTADTQYF.

This chain links TRBV5-1 with TRBJ2-1; maybe TRBD1 (5 bases). Deletions cut 3 bases from V and 6 bases from J, with 13 bases between. The CDR3 sequence is 14 residues long. From germline, CDR1 is SGHRS and CDR2 YFSETQ. The CDR3 DNA follows: TGCGCCAGCAGCTCGGATACCCAGGGCAATGAGCAGTTCTTC. This encodes CASSSDTQGNEQFF.

V gene TRBV4-1 combines with J gene TRBJ1-1; weak D call: TRBD1 (6 bases). The CDR3 consists of 12 residues. V shed 1 base and J shed 8 bases, with 8 bases lying between them. Germline V lookup: CDR1 MGHRA, CDR2 YSYEKL. The CDR3 is CASSQVGGEAFF. CDR3 bases: TGCGCCAGCAGCCAAGTAGGGGGAGAAGCTTTCTTT.

This clone was recorded a few times. The gene calls are TRBV29-1 and TRBJ2-3; 11 bases map to TRBD2. The V gene end was trimmed by 2 bases and the J gene end by 4 bases; junction bases not matched to a gene: 2. The CDR3 runs 14 residues. The V gene's germline CDR1 is SQVTM and CDR2 ANQGSEA. CDR3 DNA sequence: TGCAGCGTTGAAAGTAGCGGGGGGGCAGATACGCAGTATTTT. Encoded protein: CSVESSGGADTQYF.

J is TRBJ2-7 and V is TRBV9; no clear D. The CDR3 covers 13 residues. CDR1 is SGDLS, CDR2 YYNGEE, per germline. V shed 3 bases and J shed 3 bases, with 10 bases lying between them. The CDR3 sequence is CASSDSSGYEQYF. The DNA of the CDR3 is TGTGCCAGCAGCGACAGTTCAGGCTACGAGCAGTACTTC.

V usage is TRBV10-1 and J usage is TRBJ2-2, with 8 bases fitting TRBD1. The CDR3 extends over 16 amino acids. Germline values: CDR1 WNHNN, CDR2 SYGVQD (reference sequence). The trim removed 6 bases at V and 4 bases at J, leaving 10 bases unmatched. CDR3 DNA sequence: TGCGCCAGCAGCGATCAGCAGGGGGCTGGCACCGGGGAGCTGTTTTTT. This encodes CASSDQQGAGTGELFF.

The rearrangement links TRBV21-1 to TRBJ1-2. TRBV21-1 is flagged as a pseudogene. This CDR3 has 14 amino acids. CDR3 sequence: CASKRPGHLYGYTF. In nucleotides, the CDR3 is TGTGCCAGCAAGCGGCCCGGCCATCTCTATGGCTACACCTTC.